The T cell receptor (beta chain) described here comes from a study of patients and donors after allogeneic stem cell transplantation. This clonotype was detected a few times. TCRdb re-analysed the RT-PCR reads in MiXCR, keeping a single row per CDR3 protein. The sample lists about 150,000 distinct CDR3 sequences, 30% to 45% occurring once. Trimming took 1 base from V and 8 from J, leaving 8 bases between them. CDR1 LGHNA and CDR2 YNFKEQ come from the germline V gene. There are 12 residues in the CDR3. The chain links TRBV4-2 to TRBJ1-2; the D is unclear. The sequencing sample was made of blood, either unsorted or a sorted T cell fraction (not recorded which). This clonotype originated in a human donor who was either an allogeneic HSCT recipient or a stem cell or donor lymphocyte infusion donor (not recorded which). It is not recorded whose cells these are; they may come from a transplant donor. The CDR3 sequence: CASSQVSVGYTF. DNA of the CDR3: TGTGCCAGCAGCCAAGTTTCGGTCGGCTACACCTTC.